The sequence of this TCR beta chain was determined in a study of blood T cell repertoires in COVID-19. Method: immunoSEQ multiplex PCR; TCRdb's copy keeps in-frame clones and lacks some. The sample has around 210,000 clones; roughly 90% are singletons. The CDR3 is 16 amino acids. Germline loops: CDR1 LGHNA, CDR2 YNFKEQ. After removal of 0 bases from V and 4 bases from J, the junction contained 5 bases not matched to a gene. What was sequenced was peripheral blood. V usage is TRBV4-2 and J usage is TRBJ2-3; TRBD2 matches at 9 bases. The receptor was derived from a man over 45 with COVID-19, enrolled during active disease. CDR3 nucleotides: TGTGCCAGCAGCCAAGATGGGCGGGGGGGCCCAGATACGCAGTATTTT. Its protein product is CASSQDGRGGPDTQYF.